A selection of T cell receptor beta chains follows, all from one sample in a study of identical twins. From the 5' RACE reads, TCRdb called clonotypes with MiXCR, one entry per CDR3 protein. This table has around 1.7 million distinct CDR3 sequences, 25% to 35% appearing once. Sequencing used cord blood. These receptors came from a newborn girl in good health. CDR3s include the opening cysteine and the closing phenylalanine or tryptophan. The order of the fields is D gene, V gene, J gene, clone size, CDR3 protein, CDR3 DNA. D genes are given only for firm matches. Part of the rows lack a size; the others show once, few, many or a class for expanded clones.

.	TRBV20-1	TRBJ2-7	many	CSARVRAHEQYF	TGCAGTGCTAGAGTCAGGGCCCACGAGCAGTACTTC
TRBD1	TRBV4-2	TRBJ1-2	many	CASSQEQGSSYGYTF	TGTGCCAGCAGCCAAGAACAGGGGTCCTCCTATGGCTACACCTTC
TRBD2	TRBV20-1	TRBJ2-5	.	CSARNPSGRNWETQYF	TGCAGTGCTAGAAATCCTAGCGGGAGGAACTGGGAGACCCAGTACTTC
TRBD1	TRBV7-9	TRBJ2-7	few	CASSDAWDRQNTSSYEQYF	TGTGCCAGCAGCGACGCGTGGGACAGGCAGAATACGTCCTCCTACGAGCAGTACTTC
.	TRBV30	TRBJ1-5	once	CAWRQNSNQPQHF	TGTGCCTGGAGGCAGAATAGCAATCAGCCCCAGCATTTT
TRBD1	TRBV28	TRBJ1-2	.	CASCTGQNYGYTF	TGTGCCAGCTGCACGGGACAGAACTATGGCTACACCTTC
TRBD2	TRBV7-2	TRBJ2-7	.	CASSLALLGLAYNEQYF	TGTGCCAGCAGCTTAGCGTTGTTAGGACTAGCTTACAATGAGCAGTACTTC
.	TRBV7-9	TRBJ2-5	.	CASRSKAGGQETQYF	TGTGCCAGCAGGTCTAAGGCTGGGGGACAAGAGACCCAGTACTTC
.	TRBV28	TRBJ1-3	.	CASSTDSGNTIYF	TGTGCCAGCAGTACGGACTCTGGAAACACCATATATTTT
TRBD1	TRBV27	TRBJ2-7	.	CASKRTGDYNEQYF	TGTGCCAGCAAACGGACAGGGGACTACAATGAGCAGTACTTC
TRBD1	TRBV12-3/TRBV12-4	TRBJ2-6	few	CASSLGGQLSGANVLTF	TGTGCCAGCAGTTTAGGGGGACAGCTCTCTGGGGCCAACGTCCTGACTTTC
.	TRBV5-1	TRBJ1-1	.	CASSLRGKANTEAFF	TGCGCCAGCAGCTTGCGGGGGAAGGCGAACACTGAAGCTTTCTTT
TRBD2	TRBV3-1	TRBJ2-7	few	CASSQVGLPSGSTSYEQYF	TGTGCCAGCAGCCAAGTTGGGCTTCCTAGCGGGAGTACCTCCTACGAGCAGTACTTC
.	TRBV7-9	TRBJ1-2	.	CASSLAPSRSGYTF	TGTGCCAGCAGCTTAGCCCCCTCTAGAAGTGGCTACACCTTC
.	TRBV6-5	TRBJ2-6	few	CASRHPGSGANVLTF	TGTGCCAGCAGACATCCAGGGTCTGGGGCCAACGTCCTGACTTTC
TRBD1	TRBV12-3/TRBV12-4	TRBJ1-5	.	CASSRQAGGISQPQHF	TGTGCCAGCAGCCGACAGGCAGGGGGCATCAGTCAGCCCCAGCATTTT
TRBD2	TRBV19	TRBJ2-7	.	CASTPGRGNNNEQYF	TGTGCCAGTACCCCGGGGCGGGGGAACAACAATGAGCAGTACTTC
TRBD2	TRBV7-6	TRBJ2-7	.	CASSPRLAGRNEQYF	TGTGCCAGCAGCCCAAGACTAGCGGGGCGGAACGAGCAGTACTTC
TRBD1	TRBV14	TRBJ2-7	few	CASSQVVGTGSYEQYF	TGTGCCAGCAGCCAAGTCGTGGGGACAGGCTCCTACGAGCAGTACTTC